Below, one T cell receptor (beta chain) is given with its context. What it binds is unknown. TCRdb reanalysed the reads using MiXCR and keeps one entry per CDR3 protein. The profile shows 380,000 or so distinct CDR3 sequences, about 35% of them singletons. This record comes from a study of T cell repertoires in cytomegalovirus infection. Findings and caveats of the study: HLA-C-restricted CMV clonotypes gave the most frequent clonotype in two of eight donors.

Here the sequenced sample was cultured PBMCs, taken from culture after CMV antigen stimulation. This receptor was taken from a human donor in good health (CMV status not recorded). Some clones in this sample may be carry-over from other donors' samples.

The CDR3 protein is CASLGQGETDTQYF. DNA for the CDR3: TGCGCCAGCCTCGGCCAGGGGGAAACAGATACGCAGTATTTT. V gene TRBV4-1 combines with J gene TRBJ2-3; TRBD1 aligns across 7 bases. J gave up 3 bases and V 8 bases, and 8 bases lay outside the gene matches. Germline loops: CDR1 MGHRA, CDR2 YSYEKL. The CDR3 runs 14 residues.